This paragraph reports one T cell receptor (beta chain). These data come from a study of shared clonotypes between healthy human individuals. Per the germline V gene, CDR1 is MGHDK and CDR2 is SYGVNS. V lost 4 bases to trimming and J lost 3 bases, with 21 bases between them. This CDR3 is built from 17 residues. Clones were sequenced by immunoSEQ multiplex PCR, and TCRdb holds only the in-frame ones, with some missing. This sample has hundreds of thousands of clones, with 92% found just once. CD8 cells classed as naive were CD45RO-negative and positively selected for CCR7, excluding terminally differentiated effector memory CD45RA+ cells.

The receptor's source is a man between 25 and 39 years old in good health. The chain carries TRBV25-1 and TRBJ1-1; unclear D gene. The sequencing input was naive CD8+ T cells sorted from blood. For the CDR3, the DNA is TGTGCCAGCAGTGTCCGCCACCCTGGACGGAGGCACACTGAAGCTTTCTTT. Translation: CASSVRHPGRRHTEAFF. Complete variable domain (other parts from reference TRBV25-1 and TRBJ1-1): EADIYQTPRYLVIGTGKKITLECSQTMGHDKMYWYQQDPGMELHLIHYSYGVNSTEKGDLSSESTVSRIRTEHFPLTLESARPSHTSQYLCASSVRHPGRRHTEAFFGQGTRLTVV.